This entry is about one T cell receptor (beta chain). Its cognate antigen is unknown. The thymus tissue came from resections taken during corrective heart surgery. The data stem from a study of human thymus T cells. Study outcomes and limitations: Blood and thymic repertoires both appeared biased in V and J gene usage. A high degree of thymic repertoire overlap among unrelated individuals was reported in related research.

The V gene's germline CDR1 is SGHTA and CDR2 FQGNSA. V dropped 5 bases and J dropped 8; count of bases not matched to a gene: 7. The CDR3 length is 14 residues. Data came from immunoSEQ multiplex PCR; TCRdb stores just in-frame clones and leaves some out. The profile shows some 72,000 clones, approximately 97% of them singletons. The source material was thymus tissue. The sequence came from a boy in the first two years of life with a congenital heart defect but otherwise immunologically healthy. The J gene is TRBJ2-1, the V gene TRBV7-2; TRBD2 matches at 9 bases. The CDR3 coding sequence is TGTGCCAGCAGCGGGGCGGGAGGGCCATATGAGCAGTTCTTC. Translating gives CASSGAGGPYEQFF. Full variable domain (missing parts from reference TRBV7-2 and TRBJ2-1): GAGVSQSPSNKVTEKGKDVELRCDPISGHTALYWYRQSLGQGLEFLIYFQGNSAPDKSGLPSDRFSAERTGGSVSTLTIQRTQQEDSAVYLCASSGAGGPYEQFFGPGTRLTVL.